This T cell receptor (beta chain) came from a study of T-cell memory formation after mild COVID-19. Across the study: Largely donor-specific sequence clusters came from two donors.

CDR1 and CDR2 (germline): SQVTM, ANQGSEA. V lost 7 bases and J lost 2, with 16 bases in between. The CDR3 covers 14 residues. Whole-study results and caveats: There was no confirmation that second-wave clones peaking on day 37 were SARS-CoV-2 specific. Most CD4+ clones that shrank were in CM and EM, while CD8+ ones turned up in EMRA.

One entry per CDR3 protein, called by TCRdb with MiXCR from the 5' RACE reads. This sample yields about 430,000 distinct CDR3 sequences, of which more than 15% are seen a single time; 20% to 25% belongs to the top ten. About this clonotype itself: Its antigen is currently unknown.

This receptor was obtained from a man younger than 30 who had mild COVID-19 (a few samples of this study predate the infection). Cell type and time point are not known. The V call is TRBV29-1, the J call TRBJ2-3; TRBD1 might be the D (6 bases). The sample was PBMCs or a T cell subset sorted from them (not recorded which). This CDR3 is CSGGRGGLTDTQYF. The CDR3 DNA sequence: TGCAGCGGGGGCCGAGGGGGTCTCACAGATACGCAGTATTTT.